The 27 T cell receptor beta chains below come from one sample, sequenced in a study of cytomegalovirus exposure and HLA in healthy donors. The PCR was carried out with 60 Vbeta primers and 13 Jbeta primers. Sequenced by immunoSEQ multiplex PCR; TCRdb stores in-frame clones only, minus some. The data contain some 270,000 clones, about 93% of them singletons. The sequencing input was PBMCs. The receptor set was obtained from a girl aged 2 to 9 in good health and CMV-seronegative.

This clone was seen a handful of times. CDR3 nucleotide sequence: TGCGCCAGCAGCCAAGGTCCAGGGAACACTGAAGCTTTCTTT. It specifies CASSQGPGNTEAFF. The V gene is TRBV4-1, the J gene TRBJ1-1; no clear D gene. Germline V gene lookup returns CDR1 MGHRA and CDR2 YSYEKL. This CDR3 comprises 14 residues. V lost 1 base to trimming and J lost 1 base, with 7 bases between them.

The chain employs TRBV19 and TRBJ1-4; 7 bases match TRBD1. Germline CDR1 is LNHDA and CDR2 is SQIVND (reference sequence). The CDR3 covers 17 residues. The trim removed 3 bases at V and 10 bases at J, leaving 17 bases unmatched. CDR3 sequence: CASSIDRDVLPAGKLFF. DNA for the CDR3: TGTGCCAGTAGTATTGACAGGGATGTTCTCCCGGCCGGAAAACTGTTTTTT.

The CDR3 nucleotides read TGTGCCAGTAGTAGGGGACAGGGGGTCGGAAACACCATATATTTT. Its protein product is CASSRGQGVGNTIYF. The V gene is TRBV19, the J gene TRBJ1-3, with 11 bases aligning to TRBD1. CDR1 is LNHDA and CDR2 is SQIVND in the germline V gene (reference sequence). V gave up 4 bases and J gave up 4 bases; unmatched junction bases: 3. The CDR3 totals 15 residues. Filled out from reference TRBV19 and TRBJ1-3, the complete variable domain reads DGGITQSPKYLFRKEGQNVTLSCEQNLNHDAMYWYRQDPGQGLRLIYYSQIVNDFQKGDIAEGYSVSREKKESFPLTVTSAQKNPTAFYLCASSRGQGVGNTIYFGEGSWLTVV.

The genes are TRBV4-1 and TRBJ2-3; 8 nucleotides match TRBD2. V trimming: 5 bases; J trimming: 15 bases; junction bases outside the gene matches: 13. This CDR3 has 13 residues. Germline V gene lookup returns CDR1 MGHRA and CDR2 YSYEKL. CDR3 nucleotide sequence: TGCGCCAGCAGCACCCGGGACGGGGGGGCCTTTTATTTT. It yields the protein CASSTRDGGAFYF.

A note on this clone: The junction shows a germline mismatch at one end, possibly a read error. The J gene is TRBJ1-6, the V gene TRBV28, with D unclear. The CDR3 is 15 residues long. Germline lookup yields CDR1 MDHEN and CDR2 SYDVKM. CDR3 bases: TGTGCCACCAAACTCGGAACAGCCGATAATTCACCCCTTCACTTT. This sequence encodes CATKLGTADNSPLHF.

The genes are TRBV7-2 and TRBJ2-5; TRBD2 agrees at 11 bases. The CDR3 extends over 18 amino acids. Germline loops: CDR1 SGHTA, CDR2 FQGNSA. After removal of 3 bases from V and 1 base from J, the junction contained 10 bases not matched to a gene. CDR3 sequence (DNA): TGTGCCAGCAGCTTGGCTAGCGGGAGGCGGGTGTCCCAAGAGACCCAGTACTTC. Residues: CASSLASGRRVSQETQYF.

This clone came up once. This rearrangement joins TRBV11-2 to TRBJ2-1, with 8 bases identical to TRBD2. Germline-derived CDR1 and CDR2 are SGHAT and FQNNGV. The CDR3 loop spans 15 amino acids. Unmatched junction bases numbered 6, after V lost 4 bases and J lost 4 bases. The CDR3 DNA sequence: TGTGCCAGCAGCTCCGAGCGGGGGTCTTACAATGAGCAGTTCTTC. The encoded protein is CASSSERGSYNEQFF.

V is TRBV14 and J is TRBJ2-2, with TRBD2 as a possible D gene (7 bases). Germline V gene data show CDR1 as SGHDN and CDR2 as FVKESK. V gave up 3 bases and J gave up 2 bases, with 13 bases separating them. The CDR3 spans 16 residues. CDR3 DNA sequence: TGTGCCAGCAGCCACCGGGGGGCCCTTAACACCGGGGAGCTGTTTTTT. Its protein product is CASSHRGALNTGELFF. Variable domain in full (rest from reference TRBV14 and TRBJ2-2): EAGVTQFPSHSVIEKGQTVTLRCDPISGHDNLYWYRRVMGKEIKFLLHFVKESKQDESGMPNNRFLAERTGGTYSTLKVQPAELEDSGVYFCASSHRGALNTGELFFGEGSRLTVL.

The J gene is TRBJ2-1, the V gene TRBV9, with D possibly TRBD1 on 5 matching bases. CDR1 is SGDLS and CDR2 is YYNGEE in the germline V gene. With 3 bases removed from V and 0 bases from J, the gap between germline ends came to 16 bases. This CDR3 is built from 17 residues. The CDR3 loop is CASSGGPLRGSYNEQFF. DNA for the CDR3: TGTGCCAGCAGCGGAGGCCCTCTTAGGGGCTCCTACAATGAGCAGTTCTTC. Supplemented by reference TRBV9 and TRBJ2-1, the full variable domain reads DSGVTQTPKHLITATGQRVTLRCSPRSGDLSVYWYQQSLDQGLQFLIQYYNGEERAKGNILERFSAQQFPDLHSELNLSSLELGDSALYFCASSGGPLRGSYNEQFFGPGTRLTVL.

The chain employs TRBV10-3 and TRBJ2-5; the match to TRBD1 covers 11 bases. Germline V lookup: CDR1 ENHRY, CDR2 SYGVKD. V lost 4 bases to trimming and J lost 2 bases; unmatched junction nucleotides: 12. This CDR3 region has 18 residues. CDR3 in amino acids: CAISGAGQGGGLQETQYF. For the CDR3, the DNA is TGTGCCATCAGTGGGGCGGGACAGGGGGGTGGATTACAAGAGACCCAGTACTTC.

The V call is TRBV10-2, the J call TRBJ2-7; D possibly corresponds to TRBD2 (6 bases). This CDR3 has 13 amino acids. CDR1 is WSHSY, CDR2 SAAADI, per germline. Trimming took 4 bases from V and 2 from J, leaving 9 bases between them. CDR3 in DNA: TGCGCCAGCAGTGTGTTAGCGGCCTACGAGCAGTACTTC. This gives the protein CASSVLAAYEQYF.

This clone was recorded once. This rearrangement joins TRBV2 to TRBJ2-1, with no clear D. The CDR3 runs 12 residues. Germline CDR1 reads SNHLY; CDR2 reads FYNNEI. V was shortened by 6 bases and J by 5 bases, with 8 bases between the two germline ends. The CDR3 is CASRVNNNEQFF. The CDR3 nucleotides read TGTGCCAGCAGGGTGAACAACAATGAGCAGTTCTTC.

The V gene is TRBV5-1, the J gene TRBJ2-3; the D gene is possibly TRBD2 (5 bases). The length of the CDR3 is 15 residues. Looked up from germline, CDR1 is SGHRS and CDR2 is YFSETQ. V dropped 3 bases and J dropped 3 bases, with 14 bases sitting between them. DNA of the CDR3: TGCGCCAGCAGCTGGGGAGCTTCAAGGACAGATACGCAGTATTTT. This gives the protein CASSWGASRTDTQYF.

This CDR3 reads CASSNQAVSGKDEQFF. The CDR3 DNA reads as TGTGCCAGCAGCAACCAGGCAGTCAGCGGGAAGGATGAGCAGTTCTTC. The chain links TRBV5-8 to TRBJ2-1, with TRBD2 matching 7 bases. Germline trimming cut 4 bases from V and 8 bases from J; bases unmatched to any gene: 15. This CDR3 is built from 16 residues. CDR1 SGHTS and CDR2 YDEGEE come from the germline V gene.

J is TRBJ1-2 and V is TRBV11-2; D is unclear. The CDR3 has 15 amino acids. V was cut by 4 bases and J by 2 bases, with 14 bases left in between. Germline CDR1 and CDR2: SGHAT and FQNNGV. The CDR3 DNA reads TGTGCCAGCAGCTCCAGCACGACTAGCAACTATGGCTACACCTTC. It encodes CASSSSTTSNYGYTF. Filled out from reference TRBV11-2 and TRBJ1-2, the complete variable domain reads EAGVAQSPRYKIIEKRQSVAFWCNPISGHATLYWYQQILGQGPKLLIQFQNNGVVDDSQLPKDRFSAERLKGVDSTLKIQPAKLEDSAVYLCASSSSTTSNYGYTFGSGTRLTVV.

The CDR3 nucleotides read TGCGCCAGCAGCTTGCTCGCCGTGGCGGGGGGGCTCGCCGGGGAGCTGTTTTTT. Translated, it gives CASSLLAVAGGLAGELFF. The J gene is TRBJ2-2, the V gene TRBV5-1; 9 bases align to TRBD2. The length of the CDR3 is 18 residues. Unmatched junction bases numbered 13, after V lost 1 base and J lost 6 bases. Germline assignment: CDR1 SGHRS and CDR2 YFSETQ. Filled out from reference TRBV5-1 and TRBJ2-2, the complete variable domain reads KAGVTQTPRYLIKTRGQQVTLSCSPISGHRSVSWYQQTPGQGLQFLFEYFSETQRNKGNFPGRFSGRQFSNSRSEMNVSTLELGDSALYLCASSLLAVAGGLAGELFFGEGSRLTVL.

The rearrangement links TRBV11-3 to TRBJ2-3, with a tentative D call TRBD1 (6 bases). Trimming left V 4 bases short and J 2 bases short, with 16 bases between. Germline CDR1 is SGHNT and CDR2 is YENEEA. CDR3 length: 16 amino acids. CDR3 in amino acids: CASSSYQGPPTDTQYF. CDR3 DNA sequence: TGTGCCAGCAGCTCCTATCAGGGGCCCCCCACAGATACGCAGTATTTT.

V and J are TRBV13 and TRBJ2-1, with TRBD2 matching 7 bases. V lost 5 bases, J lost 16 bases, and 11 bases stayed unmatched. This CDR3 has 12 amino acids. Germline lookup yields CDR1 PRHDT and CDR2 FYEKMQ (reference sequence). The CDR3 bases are TGTGCCAGCAGCGAAGGCGGGGGACGGAAATTCTTC. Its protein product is CASSEGGGRKFF.

The CDR3 bases are TGTGCCAGCACCGGAGACCTGAGGTTTCCGGGTGAAAAACTGTTTTTT. Amino acid sequence: CASTGDLRFPGEKLFF. The chain is built from TRBV28 and TRBJ1-4, with D hard to call. Germline V gene sequence: CDR1 MDHEN, CDR2 SYDVKM. The V end was cut by 7 bases, the J end by 7 bases, with 22 bases between. The CDR3 loop spans 16 amino acids.

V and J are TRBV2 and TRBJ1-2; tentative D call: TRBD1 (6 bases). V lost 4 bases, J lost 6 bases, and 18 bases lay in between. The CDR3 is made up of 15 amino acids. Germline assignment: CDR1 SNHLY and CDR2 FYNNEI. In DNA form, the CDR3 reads TGTGCCAGCAGTGGCAGGGTAGAGGGGGAAGATGGCTACACCTTC. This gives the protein CASSGRVEGEDGYTF.

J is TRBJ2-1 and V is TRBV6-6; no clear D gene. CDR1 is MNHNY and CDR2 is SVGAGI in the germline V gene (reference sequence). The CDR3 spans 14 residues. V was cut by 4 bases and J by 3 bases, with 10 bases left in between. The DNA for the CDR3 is TGTGCCAGCAGTTCCCCCGAGGACTACAATGAGCAGTTCTTC. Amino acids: CASSSPEDYNEQFF.

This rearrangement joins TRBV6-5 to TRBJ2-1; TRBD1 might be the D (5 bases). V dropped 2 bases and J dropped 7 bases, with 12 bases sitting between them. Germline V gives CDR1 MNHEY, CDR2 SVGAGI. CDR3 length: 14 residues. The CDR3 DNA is TGTGCCAGCAGTTACGCAGGACGGACAAATGAGCAGTTCTTC. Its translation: CASSYAGRTNEQFF.

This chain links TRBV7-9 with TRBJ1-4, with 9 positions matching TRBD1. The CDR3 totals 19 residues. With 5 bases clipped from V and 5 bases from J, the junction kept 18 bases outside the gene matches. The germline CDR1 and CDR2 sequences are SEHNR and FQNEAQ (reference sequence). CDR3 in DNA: TGTGCCAGCAGCATTACTCCGGGACAGGGATCGACTCGGAATGAAAAACTGTTTTTT. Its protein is CASSITPGQGSTRNEKLFF.

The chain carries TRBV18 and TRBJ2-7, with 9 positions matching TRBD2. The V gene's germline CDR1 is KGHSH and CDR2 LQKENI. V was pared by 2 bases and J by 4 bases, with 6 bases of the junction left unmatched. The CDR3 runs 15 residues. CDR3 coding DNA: TGTGCCAGCTCACCAGCCCAGCGGGAGGTTTACGAGCAGTACTTC. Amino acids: CASSPAQREVYEQYF.

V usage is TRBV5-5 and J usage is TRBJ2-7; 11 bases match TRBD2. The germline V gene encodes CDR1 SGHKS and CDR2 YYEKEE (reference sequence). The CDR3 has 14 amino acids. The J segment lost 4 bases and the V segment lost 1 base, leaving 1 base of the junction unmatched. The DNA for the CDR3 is TGTGCCAGCAGCTTGACTAGCGGGAGTTACGAGCAGTACTTC. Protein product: CASSLTSGSYEQYF.

The CDR3 loop is CASSGGFTDTQYF. The CDR3, as DNA: TGCGCCAGCAGCGGAGGGTTCACAGATACGCAGTATTTT. The chain couples TRBV10-1 to TRBJ2-3; tentative D call: TRBD2 (6 bases). V was shortened by 6 bases and J by 2 bases, with 9 bases between the two germline ends. The CDR3 contains 13 residues. Germline V gives CDR1 WNHNN, CDR2 SYGVQD (reference sequence).

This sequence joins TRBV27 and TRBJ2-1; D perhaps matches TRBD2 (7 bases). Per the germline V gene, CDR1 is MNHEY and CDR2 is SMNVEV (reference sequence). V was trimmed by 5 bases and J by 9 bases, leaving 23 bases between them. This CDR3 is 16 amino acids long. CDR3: CASSRGGGWLRSEQFF. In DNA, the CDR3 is TGTGCCAGCAGTCGAGGGGGGGGTTGGTTAAGATCTGAGCAGTTCTTC.